One sample yielded the 12 T cell receptor beta chains listed below, sequenced in a study of blood T cells in healthy people across ages. Using a J-beta primer mix together with a sample-barcoded 5' primer, a second PCR was run for about 6 to 11 cycles. From the 5' RACE reads, TCRdb called clonotypes with MiXCR, one entry per CDR3 protein. The sample has under 1,100,000 distinct CDR3 sequences; approximately 25% are singletons. This sample also appeared in a second study, on T cells of mothers and their children.

Sequencing input: blood. Source of these receptors: a girl aged 2 to 10 in good health.

This clonotype was counted once. The chain couples TRBV6-5 to TRBJ1-4; D may be TRBD1 (5 bases). V lost 7 bases and J lost 6, with 18 bases in between. CDR1 and CDR2 (germline): MNHEY, SVGAGI. This CDR3 contains 15 residues. The CDR3 bases are TGTGCCAGCACCTCCTCTCAGGGCCGGGATGAAAAACTGTTTTTT. Amino acids: CASTSSQGRDEKLFF.

This clonotype appeared a few times. The chain is built from TRBV7-9 and TRBJ2-5; a possible D gene is TRBD1 (5 bases). Judging by the DNA end, TRBJ2-1 fits better; the J call may be wrong. The germline CDR1 and CDR2 sequences are SEHNR and FQNEAQ (reference sequence). CDR3 length equals 16 residues. The CDR3 sequence is CASSLFFLTDYNEQFF. DNA of the CDR3: TGTGCCAGCAGCTTATTCTTCCTGACAGATTACAATGAGCAGTTCTTC.

The table lists this clonotype with a few counts. The V gene is TRBV5-1, the J gene TRBJ2-5; tentative D call: TRBD2 (5 bases). Between the trimmed V and J ends, which lost 4 bases and 5 bases, there was a span of 18 bases. This CDR3 has 15 amino acids. Germline values: CDR1 SGHRS, CDR2 YFSETQ. This chain's CDR3 is CASSPSARVGETQYF. For the CDR3, the DNA is TGCGCCAGCAGCCCATCCGCGCGGGTGGGGGAGACCCAGTACTTC.

This clonotype has a handful of counts. The chain employs TRBV4-3 and TRBJ1-4, with D possibly TRBD1 on 6 matching bases. V was clipped by 3 bases and J by 5 bases, with 28 bases between them. Looked up from germline, CDR1 is LGHNA and CDR2 is YSLEER. CDR3 size: 20 residues. For the CDR3, the DNA is TGCGCCAGCAGCCAGTACCCTGTAGGGGGGGCCTACTTCGGAAATGAAAAACTGTTTTTT. Protein sequence: CASSQYPVGGAYFGNEKLFF.

Comment on this clonotype: Since the CDR3 does not end with the conserved phenylalanine or tryptophan, this likely comes from a read error. The limits of the CDR3 on the DNA are not certain, so only TCRdb's listed CDR3 is given. J is TRBJ2-5 and V is TRBV23-1; no DNA check was done on the table's D call, TRBD1. TRBV23-1 is placed among ORFs of uncertain function. Termini included, the CDR3 measures 11 amino acids. The CDR3 loop reads CASSLPGPLFI.

The V gene is TRBV2, the J gene TRBJ2-5, with D possibly TRBD1 on 6 matching bases. Gene TRBJ2-1 matches the end of the DNA better, so the J call may be wrong. The CDR3 length is 16 residues. Germline CDR1 reads SNHLY; CDR2 reads FYNNEI. In nucleotides, the CDR3 is TGTGCCAGCAGTGTCGACTCAGGGGCAGCTTACAATGAGCAGTTCTTC. This codes for CASSVDSGAAYNEQFF.

The chain is built from TRBV5-1 and TRBJ2-3, with 10 bases matching TRBD2. V lost 3 bases, J lost 0 bases, and 7 bases stayed unmatched. Germline CDR1 SGHRS, CDR2 YFSETQ. This CDR3 is built from 17 residues. CDR3: CASSWDPTSGSTDTQYF. CDR3 nucleotides: TGCGCCAGCAGCTGGGATCCGACTAGCGGGAGCACAGATACGCAGTATTTT.

This clonotype occurred a few times. The chain joins TRBV7-9 to TRBJ2-7; D possibly corresponds to TRBD1 (6 bases). Germline V gives CDR1 SEHNR, CDR2 FQNEAQ (reference sequence). The CDR3 is made up of 15 amino acids. V was shortened by 4 bases and J by 7 bases, with 20 bases between the two germline ends. The CDR3 sequence: CASSSEGHHPREQYF. The DNA for the CDR3 is TGTGCCAGCAGCTCCGAGGGACACCACCCGCGGGAGCAGTACTTC.

The chain carries TRBV12-3 or TRBV12-4 and TRBJ1-5; no clear D gene. CDR3 length: 14 residues. Trimming stripped 4 bases from V and 1 base from J, with 8 bases between. The DNA for the CDR3 is TGTGCCAGCAGTTACGTAGGCAGCAATCAGCCCCAGCATTTT. It encodes CASSYVGSNQPQHF.

This clonotype was picked up a small number of times. The chain has TRBV20-1 and TRBJ2-5; D remains unclear. V was shortened by 0 bases and J by 5 bases, with 7 bases between the two germline ends. Germline CDR1 reads DFQATT; CDR2 reads SNEGSKA (reference sequence). The CDR3 loop spans 12 amino acids. The CDR3 loop reads CSARDNGETQYF. The CDR3 coding sequence is TGCAGTGCTAGAGATAATGGGGAGACCCAGTACTTC.

The sample holds a few counts of this clonotype. The gene calls are TRBV6-5 and TRBJ2-1; no firm D call. Germline assignment: CDR1 MNHEY and CDR2 SVGAGI. V lost 5 bases and J 5 bases, leaving 13 bases between the germline ends. This CDR3 contains 14 residues. CDR3 DNA: TGTGCCAGCAGTACTTACGGTGACGACAATGAGCAGTTCTTC. Protein product: CASSTYGDDNEQFF.

The chain recombines TRBV10-2 with TRBJ2-5; 8 bases are shared with TRBD2. The closer fit of TRBJ2-7 to the DNA end suggests the J call may be wrong. CDR1 is WSHSY, CDR2 SAAADI, per germline. The CDR3 is made up of 14 amino acids. The CDR3 nucleotides are TGCGCCAGCAGCCCCGGGAGGGCCGTCTACGAGCAGTACTTC. Its protein is CASSPGRAVYEQYF.